Listed here are 6 T cell receptor beta chains from one sample, sequenced in a study of cytomegalovirus exposure and HLA in healthy donors. The PCR was carried out with 60 Vbeta primers and 13 Jbeta primers. The method was immunoSEQ multiplex PCR; TCRdb's version includes in-frame clones alone and lacks a portion of them. The sample contains 90,000 to 120,000 clones, approximately 73% of which appear only once. The sample was PBMCs. These receptors all come from a man aged 25 to 40 in good health and CMV-seronegative.

This clone has a handful of counts. The gene calls are TRBV7-6 and TRBJ2-3; tentative D call: TRBD2 (6 bases). The CDR3 consists of 16 residues. Germline V CDR1 and CDR2: SGHVS, FNYEAQ. Deletions cut 1 base from V and 0 bases from J, with 11 bases between. This CDR3 reads CASSLVGGRSTDTQYF. The CDR3 DNA sequence: TGTGCCAGCAGCTTAGTCGGGGGAAGGAGCACAGATACGCAGTATTTT.

J is TRBJ2-2 and V is TRBV30; possible D gene TRBD1, 6 bases. The CDR3 extends over 13 amino acids. The V end was cut by 3 bases, the J end by 5 bases, with 10 bases between. Germline CDR1 and CDR2: GTSNPN and SVGIG (reference sequence). The CDR3 DNA is TGTGCCTGGAGGGGACAAGGGACCGGGGAGCTGTTTTTT. Protein: CAWRGQGTGELFF.

The rearrangement uses TRBV5-4 and TRBJ2-1; tentatively, D is TRBD2 (6 bases). Germline-derived CDR1 and CDR2 are SGHNT and YYREEE (reference sequence). This CDR3 region has 15 residues. V was clipped by 4 bases and J by 6 bases, with 17 bases between them. CDR3 sequence reads: CASSRLVAGTNEQFF. In DNA, the CDR3 is TGTGCCAGCAGCCGTCTCGTCGCGGGGACCAATGAGCAGTTCTTC.

This chain connects TRBV15 to TRBJ1-5; no clear D. In germline, CDR1 is LNHNV, CDR2 YYDKDF (reference sequence). With 1 base removed from V and 0 bases from J, the gap between germline ends came to 10 bases. The CDR3 has 16 residues. CDR3 DNA sequence: TGTGCCACCAGCAGAGTACGGTCGTATAGCAATCAGCCCCAGCATTTT. It encodes CATSRVRSYSNQPQHF.

V and J are TRBV1 and TRBJ2-3; the D segment call TRBD1 is taken from the table without a DNA check. TRBV1 is a pseudogene segment. The CDR3 contains 16 residues. CDR3 protein: CTSSQEIQGAGDTQYF. In DNA form, the CDR3 reads TGCACCAGCAGCCAGGAGATACAGGGGGCCGGAGATACGCAGTATTTT.

In DNA form, the CDR3 reads TGTGCCAGCTCACCTAGCGGGAGGGCCGGGAATGAGCAGTTCTTC. The encoded protein is CASSPSGRAGNEQFF. V gene TRBV18 combines with J gene TRBJ2-1; 11 nucleotides line up with TRBD2. Germline V gene lookup returns CDR1 KGHSH and CDR2 LQKENI. V gave up 3 bases and J gave up 7 bases; unmatched junction bases: 5. The CDR3 consists of 15 residues.